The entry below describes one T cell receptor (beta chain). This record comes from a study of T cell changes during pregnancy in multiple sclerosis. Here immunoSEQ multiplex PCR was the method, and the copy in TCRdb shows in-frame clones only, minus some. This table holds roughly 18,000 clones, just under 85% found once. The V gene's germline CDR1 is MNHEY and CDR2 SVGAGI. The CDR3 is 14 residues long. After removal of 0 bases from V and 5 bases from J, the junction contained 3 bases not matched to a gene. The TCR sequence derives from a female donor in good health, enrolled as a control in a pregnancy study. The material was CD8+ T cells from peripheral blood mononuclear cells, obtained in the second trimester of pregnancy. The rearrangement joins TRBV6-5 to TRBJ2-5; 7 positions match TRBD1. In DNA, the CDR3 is TGTGCCAGCAGTTACTCAGACAGGGTTGAGACCCAGTACTTC. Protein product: CASSYSDRVETQYF.